This T cell receptor beta chain was sequenced in a study of regulatory T cells in long-lasting Graves disease. Trimming cost V 6 bases and J 7 bases, with 13 bases left between them. The CDR3 totals 13 residues. With iRepertoire HTBI primers and Arm-PCR of CDR3 regions, TCR beta libraries were built. TCRdb recomputed calls from the multiplex PCR reads with MiXCR, one row per CDR3 protein. The sample lists about half a million distinct CDR3 sequences; 12% were seen once. Noted time point: newly diagnosed GD, antithyroid drugs for less than 3 months. PBMC-extracted RNA yielded the TCR library. The same data also contributed to another study, on T cells in Graves' hyperthyroidism and ophthalmopathy. That study adds: Most thyroid clonotypes expanded above 0.001 were also detected in blood.

This material consisted of peripheral blood mononuclear cells (PBMCs), taken at new diagnosis, from a patient treated with antithyroid drugs. The gene calls are TRBV12-3 or TRBV12-4 and TRBJ1-5, with D perhaps TRBD1 (6 bases). The receptor's source is a woman aged 25 to 39 with Graves disease. The CDR3 here is CASSEYRVQPQHF. The CDR3 nucleotides read TGTGCCAGCAGCGAATACAGGGTGCAGCCCCAGCATTTT.